The 5 T cell receptor beta chains below were found in one sample sequenced in a study of CD8 T cells in Susac syndrome. The RNA, about 0.45 to 1 ug, was put through reverse transcription using random hexamers. TCRdb recomputed calls from the immunoSEQ multiplex PCR reads with MiXCR, one row per CDR3 protein. The table includes over 100,000 distinct CDR3 sequences, about 95% detected once. The sequencing input was CD4+ T cells from PBMCs. The receptors stem from a human donor in good health.

This clonotype was found once. The gene calls are TRBV30 and TRBJ2-7; D is unresolved. The germline V and J ends were trimmed by 1 base and 4 bases, with 11 bases remaining between them. CDR1 and CDR2 from the germline V gene are GTSNPN and SVGIG (reference sequence). CDR3 size: 13 residues. CDR3 amino acids: CAWSGGRLYEQYF. CDR3 sequence (DNA): TGTGCCTGGAGTGGCGGACGGCTGTACGAGCAGTACTTC. Full variable domain (missing parts from reference TRBV30 and TRBJ2-7): SQTIHQWPATLVQPVGSPLSLECTVEGTSNPNLYWYRQAAGRGLQLLFYSVGIGQISSEVPQNLSASRPQDRQFILSSKKLLLSDSGFYLCAWSGGRLYEQYFGPGTRLTVT.

The chain links TRBV6-5 to TRBJ2-7; D might be TRBD2 (6 bases). The CDR3 is made up of 13 amino acids. The V gene lost 5 bases and the J gene lost 0 bases, with 8 bases spanning the gap. CDR1 is MNHEY, CDR2 SVGAGI, per germline. The CDR3 nucleotides read TGTGCCAGCAGTAATAGCGGCTCCTACGAGCAGTACTTC. Its translation is CASSNSGSYEQYF.

The V and J genes are TRBV18 and TRBJ1-1; tentative D call: TRBD1 (5 bases). Trimming cost V 6 bases and J 7 bases, with 15 bases left between them. From germline, CDR1 is KGHSH and CDR2 LQKENI. This CDR3 contains 13 residues. The CDR3 DNA reads as TGTGCCAGCTCTCCTGGGGGTGGCGGTGAAGCTTTCTTT. This sequence encodes CASSPGGGGEAFF.

The chain uses TRBV5-1 and TRBJ1-1; 7 bases are a match to TRBD1. The CDR3 totals 15 residues. Germline trimming cut 3 bases from V and 0 bases from J; bases unmatched to any gene: 5. CDR1 is SGHRS, CDR2 YFSETQ, per germline. The CDR3 sequence: CASSSGQPMNTEAFF. The CDR3 nucleotides read TGCGCCAGCAGCTCGGGACAGCCTATGAACACTGAAGCTTTCTTT.

The chain is built from TRBV23-1 and TRBJ2-7, with D perhaps being TRBD1 or TRBD2 (5 bases each). TRBV23-1 is filed as an ORF, its function uncertain. The CDR3 is 16 residues long. Trimming removed 0 bases from V and 1 base from J, with 13 bases in between. The CDR3 coding sequence is TGCGCCAGCAGTCAATCGAGAGGGGCTGGGTCCTACGAGCAGTACTTC. The encoded protein is CASSQSRGAGSYEQYF.